The next 17 T cell receptor beta chains were all read from a single sample in a study of blood T cells in healthy people across ages. A J-beta primer mix and a sample-barcoded 5' primer were used in a second PCR of about 7 to 12 cycles. MiXCR, run by TCRdb on the 5' RACE reads, gives a single entry per CDR3 protein. The repertoire has 700,000 to 900,000 distinct CDR3 sequences, 53% of them found once; the top ten carry approximately 40%. Specimen: blood. The receptors were sampled from an older man in good health.

The chain carries TRBV7-8 and TRBJ2-7; 12 bases match TRBD2. V was clipped by 4 bases and J by 1 base; unmatched bases: 5. The CDR3 is made up of 16 amino acids. The germline V gene has CDR1 SGHVS and CDR2 FQNEAQ. The chain's CDR3 is CASSWVTSGSSYEQYF. The CDR3 DNA reads TGTGCCAGCAGCTGGGTGACTAGCGGGAGTTCCTACGAGCAGTACTTC.

The genes are TRBV27 and TRBJ2-3, with TRBD1 matching over 7 bases. Trimming took 5 bases from V and 14 from J; bases not matched to a gene: 19. The length of the CDR3 is 15 residues. The germline V gene has CDR1 MNHEY and CDR2 SMNVEV (reference sequence). CDR3: CASSPRDSGHRYAYF. CDR3 sequence (DNA): TGTGCCAGCAGTCCCCGGGACAGCGGACACAGATACGCGTATTTT.

The V and J genes are TRBV5-4 and TRBJ2-7; 8 nucleotides match TRBD2. Germline values: CDR1 SGHNT, CDR2 YYREEE (reference sequence). The trim removed 0 bases at V and 1 base at J, leaving 3 bases unmatched. The CDR3 covers 15 residues. DNA of the CDR3: TGTGCCAGCAGCTTGGTGGGGACTAGGTCCTACGAGCAGTACTTC. This translates into CASSLVGTRSYEQYF.

On this clonotype: One junction end does not reproduce the germline sequence, and a read error may be involved. V is TRBV11-2 and J is TRBJ2-1, with D perhaps matching TRBD1 (6 bases). CDR1 SGHAT and CDR2 FQNNGV come from the germline V gene. The CDR3 totals 15 residues. The CDR3 DNA follows: TGCGCCAGCAGCTCACAGGGAATTGTCTCCAATGAGCAGTTCTTC. Protein: CASSSQGIVSNEQFF.

The chain carries TRBV12-3 or TRBV12-4 and TRBJ2-5, with TRBD2 matching over 10 bases. Near its end, the DNA agrees better with TRBJ2-7, so the J call may be wrong. The CDR3 runs 14 residues. DNA of the CDR3: TGTGCCAGCAGGACTAGCGGGTGGCCCTACGAGCAGTACTTC. As protein: CASRTSGWPYEQYF.

The genes are TRBV6-2 or TRBV6-3 and TRBJ2-4, with D maybe TRBD1 (6 bases). The DNA end is a closer match to TRBJ2-7, so the J assignment may be wrong. This CDR3 is 14 amino acids long. From germline, CDR1 is MNHEY and CDR2 SVGEGT. The CDR3 DNA reads as TGTGCCAGCAGTCCACTCTTGGGACACTACGAGCAGTACTTC. The encoded protein is CASSPLLGHYEQYF.

The V and J genes are TRBV20-1 and TRBJ2-7; 7 bases map to TRBD2. Trimming removed 1 base from V and 3 bases from J; junction bases left unmatched: 6. This CDR3 is 14 amino acids long. Germline lookup yields CDR1 DFQATT and CDR2 SNEGSKA (reference sequence). The DNA of the CDR3 is TGCAGTGCTAGAGTCTGGCGGGAGCGCTACGAGCAGTACTTC. It translates to CSARVWRERYEQYF.

The rearrangement uses TRBV21-1 and TRBJ2-5; whether TRBD1, the table's D call, matches the DNA was not checked. TRBV21-1 is classified as a pseudogene. The CDR3 runs 18 residues. The CDR3 DNA reads as TGTGCCAGCAGCATTTCGGTCGGGAGACAGGGGGACCAAGAGACCCAGTACTTC. Translation gives CASSISVGRQGDQETQYF.

This clonotype was found many times. The V gene is TRBV3-1, the J gene TRBJ2-3; D is perhaps TRBD2 (5 bases). Trimming shortened V by 4 bases and J by 14 bases, and 28 bases separated the two germline ends. The germline V gene has CDR1 LGHDT and CDR2 YNNKEL (reference sequence). The CDR3 contains 16 residues. CDR3 sequence (DNA): TGTGCCAGCAGCCCCGGAGAGGGTGGTACACACAGATACGCGTATTTT. This sequence encodes CASSPGEGGTHRYAYF.

This clonotype was observed a handful of times. This chain links TRBV27 with TRBJ2-5; D assignment may be TRBD1 or TRBD2 (5 bases each). Deletions cut 6 bases from V and 4 bases from J, with 12 bases between. Per the germline V gene, CDR1 is MNHEY and CDR2 is SMNVEV (reference sequence). The CDR3 covers 13 residues. The CDR3 DNA is TGTGCCAGCAGCTACTTGAGGGGAGAGACCCAGTACTTC. It codes for CASSYLRGETQYF.

This chain joins TRBV3-1 and TRBJ2-5, with unresolved D. CDR3 size: 13 residues. Looked up from germline, CDR1 is LGHDT and CDR2 is YNNKEL (reference sequence). V gave up 3 bases and J gave up 4 bases, with 9 bases separating them. This chain's CDR3 is CASSQLVGETQYF. CDR3 coding DNA: TGTGCCAGCAGCCAGCTGGTGGGAGAGACCCAGTACTTC.

This sequence joins TRBV6-6 and TRBJ1-1; the match to TRBD1 covers 9 bases. The germline V gene encodes CDR1 MNHNY and CDR2 SVGAGI (reference sequence). Germline trimming cut 5 bases from V and 0 bases from J; bases unmatched to any gene: 4. There are 15 residues in the CDR3. The CDR3 reads CASSDRTGVNTEAFF. CDR3 DNA sequence: TGTGCCAGCAGTGACCGGACAGGGGTGAACACTGAAGCTTTCTTT.

The chain carries TRBV7-3 and TRBJ2-1, with 9 bases aligning to TRBD2. The V and J ends lost 1 base and 5 bases, in that order; junction bases with no gene match: 6. Germline CDR1 is SGHTA and CDR2 is FQGTGA. The CDR3 is 16 residues long. The CDR3 nucleotides are TGTGCCAGCAGCTTAAGAGCGGGAGGCCTAGACAATGAGCAGTTCTTC. Protein product: CASSLRAGGLDNEQFF.

The chain links TRBV3-1 to TRBJ2-1; 10 bases match TRBD2. V dropped 3 bases and J dropped 13; count of bases not matched to a gene: 12. CDR1 and CDR2 (germline): LGHDT, YNNKEL (reference sequence). There are 15 residues in the CDR3. CDR3 amino acids: CASSQRTSGEETQFF. The CDR3 DNA is TGTGCCAGCAGCCAGCGCACTAGCGGGGAAGAGACCCAGTTCTTC.

The rearrangement links TRBV7-9 to TRBJ2-7; TRBD1 agrees at 9 bases. The CDR3 spans 14 residues. In germline, CDR1 is SEHNR, CDR2 FQNEAQ (reference sequence). V was clipped by 4 bases and J by 5 bases; unmatched bases: 6. The CDR3: CASSYPGQGNEQYF. The CDR3 coding sequence is TGTGCCAGCAGCTATCCGGGACAGGGTAACGAGCAGTACTTC.

The gene calls are TRBV29-1 and TRBJ1-1, with a tentative D call TRBD1 (5 bases). CDR1 and CDR2 (germline): SQVTM, ANQGSEA. Trimming shortened V by 3 bases and J by 1 base, and 9 bases separated the two germline ends. CDR3 length equals 13 residues. This chain's CDR3 is CSVEGRGNTEAFF. In DNA form, the CDR3 reads TGCAGCGTTGAGGGAAGGGGGAACACTGAAGCTTTCTTT.

The chain uses TRBV20-1 and TRBJ2-5, with D perhaps TRBD2 (6 bases). This CDR3 comprises 15 residues. V lost 0 bases and J lost 4, with 15 bases in between. Germline V gene lookup returns CDR1 DFQATT and CDR2 SNEGSKA (reference sequence). The CDR3: CSARDPRGFGETQYF. CDR3 bases: TGCAGTGCTAGAGATCCCCGGGGGTTTGGAGAGACCCAGTACTTC.